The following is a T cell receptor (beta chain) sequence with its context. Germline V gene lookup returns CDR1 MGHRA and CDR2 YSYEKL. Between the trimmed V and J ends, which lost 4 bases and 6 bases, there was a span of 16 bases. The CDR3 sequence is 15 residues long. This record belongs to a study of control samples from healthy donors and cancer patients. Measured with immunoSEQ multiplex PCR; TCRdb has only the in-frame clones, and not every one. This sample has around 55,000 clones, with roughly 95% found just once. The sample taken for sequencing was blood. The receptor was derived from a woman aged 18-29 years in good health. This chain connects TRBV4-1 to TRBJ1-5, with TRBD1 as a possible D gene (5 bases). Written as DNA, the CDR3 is TGCGCCAGCAGCCGATACTCTTTGGGGGGTCAGCCCCAGCATTTT. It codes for CASSRYSLGGQPQHF.